The following is a T cell receptor beta chain sequence with its context. Its antigen is currently not known. These data belong to a study of T cells expressing NK-cell markers (dated by TCRdb to 2020 to 2021). Notes on the research overall: Eight or nine donors provided sorted CD3+CD56+NKG2C+, CD3+CD56+NKG2C- and CD3+CD56-NKG2C+ T-cell subsets, whose TCR beta-chain repertoires were profiled. All eight donors whose samples were sequenced were randomly selected healthy volunteers, three of them men and five women. Among the eight sequenced donors, seven were HCMV-seropositive and one was HCMV-seronegative. Sequencing of the libraries produced 2 x 150 bp reads on Illumina HiSeq 2000/2500, MiSeq or NextSeq.

The CDR3 spans 17 residues, from the cysteine through the phenylalanine. No coding sequence is recorded. Taken from the germline V gene, the CDR1 and CDR2 loops are KGHSH and LQKENI. Overall study outcomes, separate from this receptor: In six donors, the dominant CD3+CD56+NKG2C+ clonotypes were among the top 10 CD8+ clonotypes and accounted for roughly 1.0-8% of CD8+ T cells. Whether the expanded NKG2C-expressing T cell clones were specific for HCMV antigens remained unclear. Those dominant clonotypes were again the most abundant among CD3+CD56-NKG2C+ cells in a few donors, at about 25-60.1%.

The listed sequencing device is Illumina HiSeq 2000. TCR beta cDNA libraries were made by 5'RACE template switching that added a universal primer site and unique molecular identifiers. cDNA synthesis was primed from the TCR beta constant segment and was followed by two successive PCR amplification steps. Per the original workflow: MIGEC was used to demultiplex reads and group the reads by UMI, and MiTCR was used to assemble and quantify clonotypes. To exclude erroneous sequences, any TCR cDNA sequence not supported by at least two reads was discarded. The tcR package was used for downstream repertoire analysis, and clonotypes were matched across fractions by CDR3 nucleotide sequence plus V segment. VDJmatch was used to annotate antigen specificity against VDJdb, with one amino acid substitution in CDR3 permitted. TCRdb reprocessed the reads, reporting each CDR3 protein sequence once and no DNA. In this record, the V and J calls reflect TCRdb's handling and not the investigators' own analysis. The sample table gives about 260,000 distinct CDR3 sequences. Together, the top ten hold roughly 0.4% of the sample.

To determine HCMV serostatus, a commercial ELISA kit was used to detect HCMV-specific IgG in serum. Ficoll density gradient centrifugation was used to isolate peripheral blood mononuclear cells from blood. This sequence was found in a man between 18 and 29 years old in good health. Donor details come from another sample of the same person, matched by shared clones. The specimen sequenced was blood T cells: a sorted CD56 or NKG2C T cell subset, CD4+ or CD8+ T cells, or bulk PBMC T cells (not recorded which). The chain is made from TRBV18 and TRBJ2-1; absent DNA, TCRdb's TRBD2 call cannot be checked. The CDR3 reads as follows: CASSPYIAGGAYNEQFF. The full variable domain, with segments outside the CDR3 supplied by the reference TRBV18 and TRBJ2-1 proteins, appears as NAGVMQNPRHLVRRRGQEARLRCSPMKGHSHVYWYRQLPEEGLKFMVYLQKENIIDESGMPKERFSAEFPKEGPSILRIQQVVRGDSAAYFCASSPYIAGGAYNEQFFGPGTRLTVL.